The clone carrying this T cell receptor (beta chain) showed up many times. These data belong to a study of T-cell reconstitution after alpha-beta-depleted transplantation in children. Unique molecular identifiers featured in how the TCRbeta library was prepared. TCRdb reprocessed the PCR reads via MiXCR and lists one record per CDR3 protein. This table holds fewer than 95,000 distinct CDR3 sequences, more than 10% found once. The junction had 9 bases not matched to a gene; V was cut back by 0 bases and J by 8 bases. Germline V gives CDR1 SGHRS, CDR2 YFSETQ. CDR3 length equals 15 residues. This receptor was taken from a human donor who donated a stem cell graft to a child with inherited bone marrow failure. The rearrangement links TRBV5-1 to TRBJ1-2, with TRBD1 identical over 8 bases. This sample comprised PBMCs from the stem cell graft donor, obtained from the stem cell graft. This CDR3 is CASSLDSLTGEGYTF. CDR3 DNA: TGCGCCAGCAGCTTGGACTCCCTGACAGGGGAGGGCTACACCTTC.